Below are 11 T cell receptor beta chains sequenced from a single sample in a study of OX40 agonist ivuxolimab in advanced cancers. Data came from immunoSEQ multiplex PCR; TCRdb stores just in-frame clones and leaves some out. The sample gives 95,000 to 110,000 clones, more than 85% of which show up once; around 1.2% is in the top ten. This specimen was CD4+ or CD8+ T cells sorted from blood, taken in a trial of the OX40 agonist ivuxolimab. These receptors came from an adult with an advanced solid tumor such as melanoma, head and neck, liver or kidney cancer.

This clone appeared a few times. The chain joins TRBV2 to TRBJ1-2; no definite D call. The germline gives CDR1 SNHLY, CDR2 FYNNEI. The CDR3 has 13 residues. The germline V and J ends were trimmed by 7 bases and 2 bases, with 11 bases remaining between them. The CDR3 protein is CASKNLENYGYTF. The CDR3 region has the DNA TGTGCCAGCAAAAACCTGGAGAACTATGGCTACACCTTC.

The rearrangement links TRBV5-1 to TRBJ1-4; 7 positions agree with TRBD1. The CDR3 length is 14 residues. Germline V gives CDR1 SGHRS, CDR2 YFSETQ. J was trimmed by 7 bases and V by 9 bases; bases with no gene match: 12. This CDR3 is CATARQGEGEKLFF. CDR3 DNA sequence: TGCGCCACCGCCAGACAGGGAGAAGGTGAAAAACTGTTTTTT.

The chain combines TRBV19 with TRBJ2-2; the D gene is possibly TRBD1 (6 bases). Germline CDR1 LNHDA, CDR2 SQIVND (reference sequence). The CDR3 spans 15 residues. Trimming pared 2 bases from V and 5 bases from J, leaving 12 bases between. The CDR3 protein is CASSIRTGMTGELFF. The CDR3 DNA sequence: TGTGCCAGTAGTATAAGAACAGGGATGACCGGGGAGCTGTTTTTT. Supplemented by reference TRBV19 and TRBJ2-2, the full variable domain reads DGGITQSPKYLFRKEGQNVTLSCEQNLNHDAMYWYRQDPGQGLRLIYYSQIVNDFQKGDIAEGYSVSREKKESFPLTVTSAQKNPTAFYLCASSIRTGMTGELFFGEGSRLTVL.

This chain uses TRBV5-6 with TRBJ2-7; D is uncertain. The length of the CDR3 is 13 residues. Trimming left V 2 bases short and J 5 bases short, with 11 bases between. The germline V gene encodes CDR1 SGHDT and CDR2 YYEEEE. The CDR3, as DNA: TGTGCCAGCAGCTTCGAGTTTGCGGACGAGCAGTACTTC. Its protein is CASSFEFADEQYF.

This rearrangement joins TRBV7-9 to TRBJ2-7, with D possibly TRBD1 on 6 matching bases. Germline loops: CDR1 SEHNR, CDR2 FQNEAQ (reference sequence). The CDR3 runs 13 residues. V lost 2 bases and J 4 bases, leaving 9 bases between the germline ends. Here the CDR3 reads CASSLNRVYEQYF. The DNA of the CDR3 is TGTGCCAGCAGCTTAAACAGGGTATACGAGCAGTACTTC.

The chain carries TRBV27 and TRBJ1-1, with D perhaps TRBD1 (5 bases). This CDR3 comprises 13 residues. V dropped 7 bases and J dropped 0 bases, with 9 bases sitting between them. Per germline, CDR1 MNHEY and CDR2 SMNVEV (reference sequence). CDR3: CASNKQVNTEAFF. As DNA, the CDR3 is TGTGCCAGCAACAAACAGGTGAACACTGAAGCTTTCTTT.

This chain links TRBV18 with TRBJ1-2; D unclear. V dropped 2 bases and J dropped 8 bases, with 18 bases sitting between them. CDR3 length equals 15 residues. CDR1 is KGHSH and CDR2 is LQKENI in the germline V gene. The CDR3 sequence: CASSPFPAYGEGYTF. DNA of the CDR3: TGTGCCAGCTCACCATTTCCGGCGTACGGGGAAGGCTACACCTTC.

The CDR3 DNA follows: TGTGCCAGCAGCTTGCCGCCTGGGCTTGAGCAGTTCTTC. It translates to CASSLPPGLEQFF. The chain combines TRBV5-5 with TRBJ2-1; unclear D gene. Germline lookup yields CDR1 SGHKS and CDR2 YYEKEE (reference sequence). V dropped 1 base and J dropped 9 bases, with 11 bases sitting between them. There are 13 residues in the CDR3. Based on the CDR3 plus reference TRBV5-5 and TRBJ2-1, the full variable domain is DAGVTQSPTHLIKTRGQQVTLRCSPISGHKSVSWYQQVLGQGPQFIFQYYEKEERGRGNFPDRFSARQFPNYSSELNVNALLLGDSALYLCASSLPPGLEQFFGPGTRLTVL.

The gene calls are TRBV7-3 and TRBJ2-1; a possible D gene is TRBD2 (6 bases). The CDR3 covers 15 residues. With 0 bases removed from V and 3 bases from J, the gap between germline ends came to 9 bases. Germline lookup yields CDR1 SGHTA and CDR2 FQGTGA. For the CDR3, the DNA is TGTGCCAGCAGCTTAACGCGGGAACTCTACAATGAGCAGTTCTTC. It specifies CASSLTRELYNEQFF.

The chain links TRBV29-1 to TRBJ2-1; D unresolved. The CDR3 length is 13 residues. Germline V gene lookup returns CDR1 SQVTM and CDR2 ANQGSEA. Trimming shortened V by 6 bases and J by 5 bases, and 14 bases separated the two germline ends. The CDR3 spells CSVITHLDNEQFF. The CDR3, as DNA: TGCAGCGTGATCACCCACCTAGACAATGAGCAGTTCTTC.

This chain uses TRBV28 with TRBJ2-1, with 8 bases that match TRBD2. The CDR3 is 13 residues long. Germline CDR1 is MDHEN and CDR2 is SYDVKM. J gave up 10 bases and V 7 bases, and 9 bases lay outside the gene matches. CDR3 DNA: TGTGCCAGCATACAGACAGGCGGGAGGGAGCAGTTCTTC. Translated, it gives CASIQTGGREQFF.